Below, 25 T cell receptor beta chains from the same sample are listed, as sequenced in a study of T cells after yellow fever vaccination. TCRdb reprocessed the 5' RACE reads via MiXCR and lists one record per CDR3 protein. The data show around 350,000 distinct CDR3 sequences, over 5% seen once. The source material was PBMCs, sampled 5 days after the yellow fever booster vaccination. The receptor set was obtained from a man aged 30-40 years who received the YFV17D yellow fever vaccine.

This chain uses TRBV18 with TRBJ2-1; 9 nucleotides align to TRBD2. The CDR3 consists of 15 residues. Germline CDR1 and CDR2: KGHSH and LQKENI. The V segment lost 3 bases and the J segment 8 bases; nucleotides outside the gene matches: 8. CDR3 bases: TGTGCCAGCTCACCCGGGGTAGCGGGAGAGCATGAGCAGTTCTTC. It is translated as CASSPGVAGEHEQFF.

The chain has TRBV7-3 and TRBJ2-2, with TRBD1 matching over 9 bases. J was trimmed by 2 bases and V by 1 base; bases with no gene match: 2. CDR3 length: 16 residues. Germline CDR1 SGHTA, CDR2 FQGTGA. The CDR3 bases are TGTGCCAGCAGCTTAAGGGGACAGGGAAACACCGGGGAGCTGTTTTTT. Protein: CASSLRGQGNTGELFF. The whole variable domain, remainder taken from reference TRBV7-3 and TRBJ2-2, is GAGVSQTPSNKVTEKGKYVELRCDPISGHTALYWYRQSLGQGPEFLIYFQGTGAADDSGLPNDRFFAVRPEGSVSTLKIQRTERGDSAVYLCASSLRGQGNTGELFFGEGSRLTVL.

This clonotype was seen at least ten times. The chain uses TRBV29-1 and TRBJ2-7; 8 bases align to TRBD1. This CDR3 has 13 amino acids. Germline CDR1 SQVTM, CDR2 ANQGSEA. V lost 3 bases and J lost 7; bases outside the gene matches: 8. The CDR3 spells CSVDPGGVGEQYF. The CDR3 DNA follows: TGCAGCGTTGATCCAGGGGGCGTGGGTGAGCAGTACTTC.

The chain joins TRBV6-2 or TRBV6-3 to TRBJ2-2; TRBD1 might be the D (6 bases). Trimming stripped 6 bases from V and 7 bases from J, with 12 bases between. CDR3 length: 13 amino acids. CDR1 is MNHEY, CDR2 SVGEGT, per germline. The CDR3 loop reads CASRPQGNGELFF. The CDR3 DNA reads as TGTGCCAGCAGACCTCAGGGGAACGGGGAGCTGTTTTTT.

Concerning this clonotype itself: Compared with germline, one end of the junction differs, possibly owing to a read error. This rearrangement joins TRBV6-1 to TRBJ1-5; TRBD1 might be the D (5 bases). Germline V gene lookup returns CDR1 MNHNS and CDR2 SASEGT. The CDR3 runs 15 residues. For the CDR3, the DNA is TGTCCCAGCATCCTAGGGACTTATGACAATCAGCCCCAGCATTTT. Protein product: CPSILGTYDNQPQHF.

This sequence joins TRBV7-8 and TRBJ2-2, with TRBD2 as a possible D gene (6 bases). Germline V gene data show CDR1 as SGHVS and CDR2 as FQNEAQ. The CDR3 covers 16 residues. Trimming stripped 2 bases from V and 4 bases from J, with 14 bases between. The CDR3 bases are TGTGCCAGCAGCTTAATGGGCGGGACTGGCACCGGGGAGCTGTTTTTT. Its translation is CASSLMGGTGTGELFF.

This clonotype was picked up many times. This chain links TRBV7-9 with TRBJ1-1; TRBD1 agrees at 7 bases. V shed 5 bases and J 3 bases; nucleotides not matched to a gene: 6. The CDR3 is 14 residues long. Germline V gene lookup returns CDR1 SEHNR and CDR2 FQNEAQ (reference sequence). The CDR3 DNA sequence: TGTGCCAGCAGCGACCGGACAGGCGACACTGAAGCTTTCTTT. Amino acid sequence: CASSDRTGDTEAFF. The complete variable domain, with remaining parts taken from reference TRBV7-9 and TRBJ1-1, reads DTGVSQNPRHKITKRGQNVTFRCDPISEHNRLYWYRQTLGQGPEFLTYFQNEAQLEKSRLLSDRFSAERPKGSFSTLEIQRTEQGDSAMYLCASSDRTGDTEAFFGQGTRLTVV.

The chain employs TRBV20-1 and TRBJ2-2, with 10 bases identical to TRBD2. Germline CDR1 DFQATT, CDR2 SNEGSKA (reference sequence). V was pared by 1 base and J by 4 bases, with 18 bases of the junction left unmatched. There are 20 residues in the CDR3. The CDR3 coding sequence is TGCAGTGCTAGAGTCCTCCTACAGGGTAGAAAGCGGGAGGGCACCGGGGAGCTGTTTTTT. This codes for CSARVLLQGRKREGTGELFF.

This clonotype was recorded at least ten times. The chain combines TRBV11-1 with TRBJ2-1; 8 positions agree with TRBD1. V was clipped by 6 bases and J by 0 bases; unmatched bases: 7. The germline V gene has CDR1 SGHAT and CDR2 FQDESV (reference sequence). The CDR3 totals 16 residues. The CDR3 loop is CASREQGASSYNEQFF. The CDR3 DNA reads as TGTGCCAGCAGGGAGCAGGGGGCCAGCTCCTACAATGAGCAGTTCTTC.

The chain links TRBV10-3 to TRBJ2-4; TRBD1 aligns across 7 bases. CDR3 size: 17 residues. Germline V gives CDR1 ENHRY, CDR2 SYGVKD. Losses at the gene ends were 0 bases for V and 0 bases for J; bases not matched to a gene: 5. The chain's CDR3 is CAISESGTVKAKNIQYF. As DNA, the CDR3 is TGTGCCATCAGTGAGTCCGGGACAGTCAAAGCCAAAAACATTCAGTACTTC.

This clonotype was observed at least ten times. This CDR3 reads CSAAPGGNEQFF. The CDR3 DNA is TGCAGTGCTGCCCCCGGGGGAAATGAGCAGTTCTTC. The chain uses TRBV20-1 and TRBJ2-1, with a tentative D call TRBD2 (6 bases). The germline CDR1 and CDR2 sequences are DFQATT and SNEGSKA (reference sequence). V gave up 5 bases and J gave up 7 bases, with 12 bases separating them. The CDR3 runs to 12 residues.

This clonotype was picked up many times. V and J are TRBV7-3 and TRBJ2-3; D remains unclear. CDR1 and CDR2 from the germline V gene are SGHTA and FQGTGA. The CDR3 runs to 14 residues. Trimming removed 3 bases from V and 0 bases from J, with 7 bases in between. CDR3 nucleotides: TGTGCCAGCAGCTTTGTAGGGAGCACAGATACGCAGTATTTT. Its translation is CASSFVGSTDTQYF.

The chain uses TRBV12-5 and TRBJ2-1; 8 bases line up with TRBD1. The length of the CDR3 is 15 residues. CDR1 is LGHNT and CDR2 is FRNRAP in the germline V gene. The CDR3 DNA follows: TGTGCCTCCTGCGTTACAGGGGGAAGTCTTCATGAGCAGTTCTTC. Protein: CASCVTGGSLHEQFF.

In this sample, this clonotype turned up once. This chain links TRBV12-3 or TRBV12-4 with TRBJ2-7, with D perhaps matching TRBD1 (6 bases). The CDR3 contains 14 residues. V gave up 5 bases and J gave up 2 bases, with 13 bases separating them. CDR3 in DNA: TGTGCCAGCAGTCACGGACAGCTAGCCTACGAGCAGTACTTC. The encoded protein is CASSHGQLAYEQYF.

This clonotype showed up just a few times. The chain links TRBV5-5 to TRBJ2-1, with 8 bases identical to TRBD2. V dropped 4 bases and J dropped 8; count of bases not matched to a gene: 11. Germline V gene lookup returns CDR1 SGHKS and CDR2 YYEKEE (reference sequence). The CDR3 is 15 residues long. The CDR3 here is CASSAGTSLVDEQFF. In DNA, the CDR3 is TGTGCCAGCAGCGCCGGGACTAGTTTAGTTGATGAGCAGTTCTTC.

This clonotype was seen a few times. The rearrangement links TRBV20-1 to TRBJ2-1, with TRBD2 matching over 8 bases. V shed 2 bases and J 6 bases; nucleotides not matched to a gene: 9. The CDR3 covers 15 residues. The V gene's germline CDR1 is DFQATT and CDR2 SNEGSKA (reference sequence). CDR3 coding DNA: TGCAGTGCTAGAAATAAAGCGGGAGCGGGCAATGAGCAGTTCTTC. Amino acids: CSARNKAGAGNEQFF.

The CDR3 DNA follows: TGCGCCAGCACTGGGGGGGACTTCTCCTACAATGAGCAGTTCTTC. This encodes CASTGGDFSYNEQFF. The chain has TRBV10-2 and TRBJ2-1; 7 bases align to TRBD2. V gave up 7 bases and J gave up 0 bases; unmatched junction bases: 6. This CDR3 region has 15 residues. Per germline, CDR1 WSHSY and CDR2 SAAADI.

The sample holds many counts of this clonotype. The chain has TRBV7-3 and TRBJ2-1; 9 bases are shared with TRBD2. This CDR3 region has 18 residues. J was trimmed by 7 bases and V by 2 bases; bases with no gene match: 15. Germline lookup yields CDR1 SGHTA and CDR2 FQGTGA. CDR3 coding DNA: TGTGCCAGCAGCTTAGGGCCCGGGCGGGAGGGCCTCAGGAATGAGCAGTTCTTC. Translation gives CASSLGPGREGLRNEQFF.

CDR3 in amino acids: CASSYGQPANYGYTF. CDR3 coding DNA: TGTGCCAGCAGCTATGGACAGCCAGCTAACTATGGCTACACCTTC. The chain links TRBV7-2 to TRBJ1-2; D may be TRBD1 (6 bases). The CDR3 has 15 amino acids. Trimming shortened V by 4 bases and J by 0 bases, and 12 bases separated the two germline ends. In germline, CDR1 is SGHTA, CDR2 FQGNSA. The full variable domain, its missing parts supplied by reference TRBV7-2 and TRBJ1-2, is GAGVSQSPSNKVTEKGKDVELRCDPISGHTALYWYRQSLGQGLEFLIYFQGNSAPDKSGLPSDRFSAERTGGSVSTLTIQRTQQEDSAVYLCASSYGQPANYGYTFGSGTRLTVV.

This clonotype was seen at least ten times. The chain combines TRBV7-6 with TRBJ2-7; the D gene is possibly TRBD1 (6 bases). This CDR3 is built from 16 residues. The V and J ends lost 5 bases and 2 bases respectively, with 19 bases between them. The germline gives CDR1 SGHVS, CDR2 FNYEAQ. The CDR3 here is CASSQENDRIPYEQYF. In DNA, the CDR3 is TGTGCCAGCAGCCAAGAGAATGACAGGATACCCTACGAGCAGTACTTC.

This clonotype was detected ten times or more. This chain joins TRBV9 and TRBJ2-2; D uncertain. CDR3 length: 14 amino acids. The V end was cut by 0 bases, the J end by 3 bases, with 6 bases between. Germline V CDR1 and CDR2: SGDLS, YYNGEE. CDR3 sequence reads: CASSVDGDTGELFF. CDR3 sequence (DNA): TGTGCCAGCAGCGTAGATGGTGACACCGGGGAGCTGTTTTTT. Together with reference TRBV9 and TRBJ2-2, the CDR3 gives the full variable domain: DSGVTQTPKHLITATGQRVTLRCSPRSGDLSVYWYQQSLDQGLQFLIQYYNGEERAKGNILERFSAQQFPDLHSELNLSSLELGDSALYFCASSVDGDTGELFFGEGSRLTVL.

The genes are TRBV18 and TRBJ2-1; TRBD2 agrees at 11 bases. Unmatched junction bases numbered 5, after V lost 3 bases and J lost 7 bases. This CDR3 region has 15 residues. From germline, CDR1 is KGHSH and CDR2 LQKENI. CDR3 sequence (DNA): TGTGCCAGCTCACCTCCGGGACTAGCGGCTAATGAGCAGTTCTTC. The encoded protein is CASSPPGLAANEQFF.

The chain combines TRBV6-2 or TRBV6-3 with TRBJ2-1; D is possibly TRBD1 (6 bases). This CDR3 spans 16 amino acids. With 0 bases removed from V and 1 base from J, the gap between germline ends came to 10 bases. Per the germline V gene, CDR1 is MNHEY and CDR2 is SVGEGT. CDR3 residues: CASSYSGAISYNEQFF. Written as DNA, the CDR3 is TGTGCCAGCAGTTACTCGGGGGCCATTTCCTACAATGAGCAGTTCTTC.

This clonotype was counted ten times or more. J is TRBJ2-7 and V is TRBV5-1; D may be TRBD1 (6 bases). The germline gives CDR1 SGHRS, CDR2 YFSETQ. This CDR3 is 15 amino acids long. The V end lost 0 bases, the J end lost 5 bases, and 15 bases lay between the germline ends. The CDR3 sequence is CASSLALQGNHEQYF. The CDR3 DNA is TGCGCCAGCAGCTTGGCCCTTCAGGGGAACCACGAGCAGTACTTC.

The chain has TRBV10-1 and TRBJ2-2; possible D gene TRBD2, 6 bases. V lost 6 bases and J lost 3, with 11 bases in between. CDR3 length equals 14 residues. The germline V gene has CDR1 WNHNN and CDR2 SYGVQD (reference sequence). For the CDR3, the DNA is TGCGCCAGCAGCCGGGACTCCTACACCGGGGAGCTGTTTTTT. Encoded protein: CASSRDSYTGELFF.